This T cell receptor beta chain came from a study of T cells in localized non-small cell lung cancer. Overall study results and limits: Only one tumor region was sequenced, so heterogeneity remains possible. Among the top 100 tumor clones, a median 57 appeared in adjacent lung.

Germline V gives CDR1 GTSNPN, CDR2 SVGIG (reference sequence). V was shortened by 4 bases and J by 2 bases, with 7 bases between the two germline ends. This CDR3 contains 12 residues. Clones were sequenced by immunoSEQ multiplex PCR, and TCRdb holds only the in-frame ones, with some missing. The sample consists of 3,000 to 4,500 clones, about 29% of them appearing once. Note on this clone: The target antigen is unknown.

The clonotype was recovered from a man aged 40 to 75 with stage I lung adenocarcinoma. The rearrangement links TRBV30 to TRBJ2-3, with no clear D. This specimen was lung tumor tissue, taken before any cancer treatment. The CDR3 reads CAWTPTTDTQYF. The DNA of the CDR3 is TGTGCCTGGACCCCGACCACAGATACGCAGTATTTT. Variable domain in full (rest from reference TRBV30 and TRBJ2-3): SQTIHQWPATLVQPVGSPLSLECTVEGTSNPNLYWYRQAAGRGLQLLFYSVGIGQISSEVPQNLSASRPQDRQFILSSKKLLLSDSGFYLCAWTPTTDTQYFGPGTRLTVL.